This T cell receptor (beta chain) was recorded in a study of blood T cell repertoires in COVID-19. The wider study: The United States, Italy and Spain provided the acute and convalescent COVID-19 samples. The cDNA or gDNA used as material had been derived from T cells, B-cell-depleted T cells, or PBMCs.

This CDR3 has 13 residues. V was shortened by 2 bases and J by 7 bases, with 8 bases between the two germline ends. The germline V gene encodes CDR1 MNHEY and CDR2 SVGEGT. The method was immunoSEQ multiplex PCR; TCRdb's version includes in-frame clones alone and lacks a portion of them. The data show 300,000 to 400,000 clones, with approximately 90% seen just once and 3% to 4% held by the top ten. This clone turned up a few times. The source material was peripheral blood. The chain employs TRBV6-2 or TRBV6-3 and TRBJ2-2, with no clear D. The TCR originated in a woman aged 18 to 35 who had recovered from COVID-19. CDR3 loop: CASSYKANGELFF. The DNA of the CDR3 is TGTGCCAGCAGTTACAAAGCAAACGGGGAGCTGTTTTTT.